The 14 T cell receptor beta chains reported below all come from one sample, sequenced in a study of metastatic and nonmetastatic thyroid tumors. TCRdb re-analyzed the PCR reads through MiXCR. The top ten clones hold roughly 7.8% of a sample with under 25,000 clones, under 25% of them seen once. Thyroid surgery had not been preceded by any treatment in any patient. Input material: adjacent normal tissue. The source is a female donor with papillary thyroid cancer or a benign thyroid nodule (not recorded which). Some clones in this sample may be carry-over from other donors' samples.

In its sample, this clone was seen a few times. This chain links TRBV28 with TRBJ1-1; a possible D gene is TRBD1 (5 bases). The germline gives CDR1 MDHEN, CDR2 SYDVKM. V was pared by 7 bases and J by 1 base, with 13 bases between. This CDR3 contains 14 residues. The CDR3 here is CASTPGAGNTEAFF. The CDR3 bases are TGTGCCAGCACCCCTGGGGCGGGGAACACTGAAGCTTTCTTT.

This clone was counted a few times. This chain uses TRBV6-1 with TRBJ1-1, with D unresolved. The V gene lost 2 bases and the J gene lost 3 bases, with 16 bases spanning the gap. The CDR3 has 16 residues. Germline V CDR1 and CDR2: MNHNS, SASEGT. The CDR3 bases are TGTGCCAGCAGTGAACTCGCGTTCGAAATGGACACTGAAGCTTTCTTT. Residues: CASSELAFEMDTEAFF.

This clone was counted many times. V usage is TRBV9 and J usage is TRBJ2-3; 11 bases are a match to TRBD2. CDR3 length: 15 amino acids. Trimming removed 4 bases from V and 8 bases from J; junction bases left unmatched: 9. Germline V gives CDR1 SGDLS, CDR2 YYNGEE. CDR3 region: CASSQGLADPGTQYF. Here the CDR3 DNA reads TGTGCCAGCAGCCAGGGACTAGCGGACCCAGGTACGCAGTATTTT. Looking up the rest from reference TRBV9 and TRBJ2-3 gives the full variable domain: DSGVTQTPKHLITATGQRVTLRCSPRSGDLSVYWYQQSLDQGLQFLIQYYNGEERAKGNILERFSAQQFPDLHSELNLSSLELGDSALYFCASSQGLADPGTQYFGPGTRLTVL.

In regard to this clone: Since no conserved phenylalanine or tryptophan closes the CDR3, a read error is the likely cause. No DNA is shown, since the ends of the CDR3 on it are uncertain; the CDR3 is the one TCRdb lists. V usage is TRBV30 and J usage is TRBJ1-2; the table assigns TRBD1, which was not confirmed against the DNA. From germline, CDR1 is GTSNPN and CDR2 SVGIG (reference sequence). The CDR3 has 12 residues if both end residues are counted. The CDR3 loop reads CAWRGGAEGFTV.

The rearrangement joins TRBV7-6 to TRBJ2-1; TRBD1 agrees at 9 bases. The CDR3 loop spans 15 amino acids. Germline CDR1 is SGHVS and CDR2 is FNYEAQ. V was clipped by 1 base and J by 8 bases; unmatched bases: 6. CDR3 loop: CASSLDKGQGYEQFF. DNA for the CDR3: TGTGCCAGCAGCTTAGATAAGGGACAGGGCTATGAGCAGTTCTTC. Based on the CDR3 plus reference TRBV7-6 and TRBJ2-1, the full variable domain is GAGVSQSPRYKVTKRGQDVALRCDPISGHVSLYWYRQALGQGPEFLTYFNYEAQQDKSGLPNDRFSAERPEGSISTLTIQRTEQRDSAMYRCASSLDKGQGYEQFFGPGTRLTVL.

This clone was picked up a small number of times. The chain is built from TRBV24-1 and TRBJ2-2; the D is unclear. The CDR3 is 13 residues long. V was trimmed by 4 bases and J by 4 bases, leaving 6 bases between them. From germline, CDR1 is KGHDR and CDR2 SFDVKD. The CDR3 spells CATSDSGTGELFF. The CDR3 coding sequence is TGTGCCACCAGTGACTCAGGCACCGGGGAGCTGTTTTTT.

This clone has a handful of counts. This may arise from a read error, as a much more abundant clone is one base away. The same CDR3 arises from other DNA sequences in this sample as well. The chain couples TRBV4-3 to TRBJ1-1; D may be TRBD1 (5 bases). V was cut by 3 bases and J by 4 bases, with 15 bases left in between. CDR1 and CDR2 (germline): LGHNA, YSLEER. The CDR3 has 15 amino acids. This CDR3 is CASSQGGVRGTEAFF. DNA of the CDR3: TGCGCCAGCAGCCAGGGAGGGGTTAGGGGCACTGAAGCTTTCTTT.

The chain combines TRBV11-3 with TRBJ2-5; D remains ambiguous. V was shortened by 2 bases and J by 5 bases, with 3 bases between the two germline ends. Germline lookup yields CDR1 SGHNT and CDR2 YENEEA. CDR3 length equals 11 residues. This CDR3 reads CASSLQETQYF. The CDR3 coding sequence is TGTGCCAGCAGCTTACAGGAGACCCAGTACTTC.

This clone was observed a few times. CDR3: CSASPAGVFTDTQYF. The CDR3 nucleotides are TGCAGTGCTTCACCGGCGGGAGTTTTCACAGATACGCAGTATTTT. This chain connects TRBV20-1 to TRBJ2-3; 7 bases are a match to TRBD2. J gave up 2 bases and V 5 bases, and 10 bases lay outside the gene matches. The CDR3 has 15 amino acids. Per the germline V gene, CDR1 is DFQATT and CDR2 is SNEGSKA (reference sequence).

This clone was seen a few times. The V call is TRBV6-1, the J call TRBJ1-5; D unresolved. V lost 8 bases and J 3 bases, leaving 5 bases between the germline ends. Germline V CDR1 and CDR2: MNHNS, SASEGT. The CDR3 consists of 11 residues. The CDR3 DNA reads as TGTGCCAGCGGGGTCAATCAGCCCCAGCATTTT. Its translation: CASGVNQPQHF.

By share, this clone ranks as medium-sized. The chain is built from TRBV19 and TRBJ1-2; D unresolved. V was shortened by 3 bases and J by 7 bases, with 12 bases between the two germline ends. The CDR3 runs 13 residues. CDR1 and CDR2 from the germline V gene are LNHDA and SQIVND (reference sequence). DNA of the CDR3: TGTGCCAGTAGTATCCGAGAGACGGGTGGCTACACCTTC. Encoded protein: CASSIRETGGYTF.

To note about this clone: Relative to the germline gene, one junction end is altered; a read error may explain this. The J gene is TRBJ2-2, the V gene TRBV2; TRBD2 might be the D (5 bases). Germline V lookup: CDR1 SNHLY, CDR2 FYNNEI. The CDR3 is made up of 14 amino acids. Here the CDR3 DNA reads TGTGCCAGCAGTGAGACGGAGAACACCGGGGAGCTGCTTTTT. Its translation is CASSETENTGELLF.

As to this clone: At one of its ends the junction is not consistent with the germline gene, which may arise from a read error. The chain joins TRBV28 to TRBJ2-1; D is uncertain. There are 15 residues in the CDR3. Germline V gives CDR1 MDHEN, CDR2 SYDVKM. The CDR3 nucleotides are TGTGCCAGCAGTCCGCCCAGCGCCGCCGCTGATGAGCAGTTATTC. It yields the protein CASSPPSAAADEQLF. Drawing the rest from reference TRBV28 and TRBJ2-1, the complete variable domain is DVKVTQSSRYLVKRTGEKVFLECVQDMDHENMFWYRQDPGLGLRLIYFSYDVKMKEKGDIPEGYSVSREKKERFSLILESASTNQTSMYLCASSPPSAAADEQLFGPGTRLTVL.

The J gene is TRBJ2-7, the V gene TRBV6-5; 9 nucleotides match TRBD1. CDR1 is MNHEY, CDR2 SVGAGI, per germline. The CDR3 has 18 amino acids. V shed 5 bases, J shed 4 bases, and the junction held 18 bases outside the gene matches. The CDR3 DNA follows: TGTGCCAGCAGTACATTCTCGGGACAGGGAACTAGTCTGTACGAGCAGTACTTC. Protein product: CASSTFSGQGTSLYEQYF.